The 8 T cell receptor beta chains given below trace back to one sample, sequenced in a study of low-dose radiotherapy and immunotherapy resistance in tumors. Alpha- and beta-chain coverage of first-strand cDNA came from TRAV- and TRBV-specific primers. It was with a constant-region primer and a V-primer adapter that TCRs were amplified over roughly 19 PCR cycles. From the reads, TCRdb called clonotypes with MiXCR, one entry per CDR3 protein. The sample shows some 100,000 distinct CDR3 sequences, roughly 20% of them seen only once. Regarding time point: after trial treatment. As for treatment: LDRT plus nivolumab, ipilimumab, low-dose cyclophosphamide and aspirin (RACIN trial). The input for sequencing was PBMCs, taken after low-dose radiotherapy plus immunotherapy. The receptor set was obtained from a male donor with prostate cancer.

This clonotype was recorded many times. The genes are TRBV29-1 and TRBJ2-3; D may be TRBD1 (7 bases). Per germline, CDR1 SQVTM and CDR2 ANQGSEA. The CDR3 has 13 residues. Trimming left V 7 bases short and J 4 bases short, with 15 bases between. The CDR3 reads CSAGGGGADTQYF. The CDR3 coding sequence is TGCAGCGCCGGTGGAGGGGGCGCAGATACGCAGTATTTT.

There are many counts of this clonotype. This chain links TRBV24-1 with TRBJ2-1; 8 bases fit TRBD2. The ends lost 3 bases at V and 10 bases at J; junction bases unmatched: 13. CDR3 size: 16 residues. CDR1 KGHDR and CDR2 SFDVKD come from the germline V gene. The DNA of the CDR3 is TGTGCCACCAGTGATAGTAGCGGGGTTCGGGCGGGGGAGCAGTTCTTC. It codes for CATSDSSGVRAGEQFF.

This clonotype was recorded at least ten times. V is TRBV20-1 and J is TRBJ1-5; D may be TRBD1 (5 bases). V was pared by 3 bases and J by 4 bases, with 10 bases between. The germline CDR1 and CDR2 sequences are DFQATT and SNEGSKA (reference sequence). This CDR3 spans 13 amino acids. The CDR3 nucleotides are TGCAGTGCTAGGCTAGGGGATAATCAGCCCCAGCATTTT. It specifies CSARLGDNQPQHF.

CDR3 in DNA: TGTGCCAGCAGCCGTGGACGGGGAGATGAGCAGTTCTTC. Translating it yields CASSRGRGDEQFF. J is TRBJ2-1 and V is TRBV11-2, with a weak D call TRBD2 (5 bases). In germline, CDR1 is SGHAT, CDR2 FQNNGV. The CDR3 is 13 residues long. V lost 5 bases and J lost 8, with 13 bases in between. The full variable domain, with the rest looked up from reference TRBV11-2 and TRBJ2-1, is EAGVAQSPRYKIIEKRQSVAFWCNPISGHATLYWYQQILGQGPKLLIQFQNNGVVDDSQLPKDRFSAERLKGVDSTLKIQPAKLEDSAVYLCASSRGRGDEQFFGPGTRLTVL.

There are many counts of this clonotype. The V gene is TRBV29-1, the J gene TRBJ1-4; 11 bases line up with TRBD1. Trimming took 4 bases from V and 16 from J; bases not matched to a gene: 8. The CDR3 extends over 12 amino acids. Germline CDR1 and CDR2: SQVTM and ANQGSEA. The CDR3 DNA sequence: TGCAGCGTTGGGGGACAGGGGGGTAAGAGGTTTTTT. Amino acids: CSVGGQGGKRFF. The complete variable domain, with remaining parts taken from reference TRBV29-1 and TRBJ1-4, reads SAVISQKPSRDICQRGTSLTIQCQVDSQVTMMFWYRQQPGQSLTLIATANQGSEATYESGFVIDKFPISRPNLTFSTLTVSNMSPEDSSIYLCSVGGQGGKRFFGSGTQLSVL.

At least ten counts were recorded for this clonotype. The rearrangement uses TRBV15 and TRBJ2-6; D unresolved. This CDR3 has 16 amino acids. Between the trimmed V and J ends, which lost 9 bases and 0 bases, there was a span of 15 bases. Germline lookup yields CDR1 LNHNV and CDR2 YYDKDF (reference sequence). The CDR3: CATQEPQASGANVLTF. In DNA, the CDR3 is TGTGCCACGCAGGAACCGCAGGCCTCTGGGGCCAACGTCCTGACTTTC.

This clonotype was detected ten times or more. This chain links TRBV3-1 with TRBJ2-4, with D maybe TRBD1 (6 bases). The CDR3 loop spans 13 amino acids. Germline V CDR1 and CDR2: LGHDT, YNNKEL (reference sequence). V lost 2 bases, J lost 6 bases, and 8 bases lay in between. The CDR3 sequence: CASSQRTVNIQYF. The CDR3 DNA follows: TGTGCCAGCAGCCAACGGACAGTAAACATTCAGTACTTC. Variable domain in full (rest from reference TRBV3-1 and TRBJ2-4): DTAVSQTPKYLVTQMGNDKSIKCEQNLGHDTMYWYKQDSKKFLKIMFSYNNKELIINETVPNRFSPKSPDKAHLNLHINSLELGDSAVYFCASSQRTVNIQYFGAGTRLSVL.

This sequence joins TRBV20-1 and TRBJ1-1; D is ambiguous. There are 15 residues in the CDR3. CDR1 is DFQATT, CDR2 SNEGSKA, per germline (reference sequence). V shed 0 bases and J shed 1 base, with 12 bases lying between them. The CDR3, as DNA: TGCAGTGCTAGAGATCGAAGGTCTCCGAACACTGAAGCTTTCTTT. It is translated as CSARDRRSPNTEAFF.